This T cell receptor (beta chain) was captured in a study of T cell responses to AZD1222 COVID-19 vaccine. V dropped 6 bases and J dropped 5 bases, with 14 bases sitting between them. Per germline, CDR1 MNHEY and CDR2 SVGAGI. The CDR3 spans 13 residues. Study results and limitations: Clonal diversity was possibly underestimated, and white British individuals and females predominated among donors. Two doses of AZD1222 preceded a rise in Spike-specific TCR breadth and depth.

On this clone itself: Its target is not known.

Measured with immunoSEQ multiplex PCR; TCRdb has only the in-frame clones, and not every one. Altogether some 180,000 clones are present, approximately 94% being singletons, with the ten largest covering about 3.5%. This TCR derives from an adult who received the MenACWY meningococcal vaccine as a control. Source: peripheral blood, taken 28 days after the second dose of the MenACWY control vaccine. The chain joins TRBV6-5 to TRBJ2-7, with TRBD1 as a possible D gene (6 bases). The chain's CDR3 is CASRSTGTHEQYF. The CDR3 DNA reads TGTGCCAGCAGATCTACAGGGACCCACGAGCAGTACTTC.